This is a list of T cell receptor beta chains from one sample in a study of T-cell memory formation after mild COVID-19. Each CDR3 protein is one row after TCRdb ran MiXCR on the 5' RACE reads. Of 250,000 to 300,000 distinct CDR3 sequences in the sample, about 20% are singletons; the top ten hold 20% to 25%. The sample taken for sequencing was PBMCs or a T cell subset sorted from them (not recorded which). The receptors come from a man between 18 and 35 years old who had mild COVID-19 (a few samples of this study predate the infection). Cell type and time point are not known. Each CDR3 is given with its conserved first and last residue. The D gene is left open where the match is weak. Only part of the rows carry a size: once, few, many, or a class if the clone is expanded.

CDR3	DNA	J	D	V	size
CASSQDRWVSQETQYF	TGTGCCAGCAGCCAAGATCGGTGGGTTAGCCAAGAGACCCAGTACTTC	TRBJ2-5	-	TRBV3-1	few
CASSQEAGGGGYTF	TGTGCCAGCAGCCAAGAAGCCGGGGGGGGTGGCTACACCTTC	TRBJ1-2	-	TRBV3-1	-
CASSLRGQGTYNEQFF	TGTGCCAGCAGCTTAAGGGGACAGGGCACCTACAATGAGCAGTTCTTC	TRBJ2-1	TRBD1	TRBV7-3	few
CASSQGLAGVYNEQFF	TGCGCCAGCAGCCAAGGGCTAGCGGGGGTCTACAATGAGCAGTTCTTC	TRBJ2-1	TRBD2	TRBV4-1	few
CASSQDQRGGPDTQYF	TGTGCCAGCAGCCAAGATCAGCGGGGGGGCCCAGATACGCAGTATTTT	TRBJ2-3	TRBD2	TRBV4-2	few
CASRPGLWGEKLFF	TGTGCCAGCAGGCCGGGGCTGTGGGGTGAAAAACTGTTTTTT	TRBJ1-4	-	TRBV6-5	-
CASSYYGLTGELFF	TGTGCCAGCAGTTACTATGGACTGACCGGGGAGCTGTTTTTT	TRBJ2-2	-	TRBV6-2/TRBV6-3	-
CASSPRRAQPQHF	TGTGCCAGCAGCCCCCGTCGGGCTCAGCCCCAGCATTTT	TRBJ1-5	-	TRBV7-2	many
CASSRNRETEAFF	TGTGCCAGCAGTCGCAACAGGGAGACTGAAGCTTTCTTT	TRBJ1-1	-	TRBV6-5	-
CASSQVGWNSPLHF	TGTGCCAGCAGCCAAGTTGGATGGAATTCACCCCTCCACTTT	TRBJ1-6	-	TRBV3-1	many
CASSAWTEANQPQHF	TGTGCCAGCAGCGCGTGGACAGAAGCTAATCAGCCCCAGCATTTT	TRBJ1-5	-	TRBV6-6	-
CASTSFQGAGELFF	TGTGCCAGCACCTCATTTCAGGGGGCCGGGGAGCTGTTTTTT	TRBJ2-2	TRBD1	TRBV7-2	few
CASTPGQSSYNEQFF	TGCGCCAGCACCCCGGGGCAGAGCTCCTACAATGAGCAGTTCTTC	TRBJ2-1	-	TRBV5-1	-
CASSLGRVGRTEAFF	TGTGCCAGCAGTTTAGGCAGGGTCGGACGGACTGAAGCTTTCTTT	TRBJ1-1	-	TRBV28	-
CATSDLGQGLYGDTQYF	TGTGCCACCAGTGATTTGGGACAGGGCCTTTATGGAGATACGCAGTATTTT	TRBJ2-3	TRBD1	TRBV24-1	-
CAISEPDSTYEQYF	TGTGCCATCAGTGAGCCTGACAGTACCTACGAGCAGTACTTC	TRBJ2-7	-	TRBV10-3	few
CATRTSGTGELFF	TGTGCCACCCGGACCAGTGGCACCGGGGAGCTGTTTTTT	TRBJ2-2	-	TRBV10-3	-
CSVAGPRTDTQYF	TGCAGCGTCGCGGGACCACGCACAGATACGCAGTATTTT	TRBJ2-3	-	TRBV29-1	many
CASSHSGGGYTF	TGTGCCAGCAGCCACTCCGGCGGTGGCTACACCTTC	TRBJ1-2	-	TRBV16	few
CASSLAPGANTEAFF	TGTGCCAGCAGCTTAGCCCCAGGAGCGAACACTGAAGCTTTCTTT	TRBJ1-1	-	TRBV7-6	few
CASSLGRLLNEQFF	TGTGCCAGCAGCTTAGGACGCTTGCTCAATGAGCAGTTCTTC	TRBJ2-1	-	TRBV7-2	-
CASSSQPNTEAFF	TGTGCCAGCAGCTCACAGCCGAACACTGAAGCTTTCTTT	TRBJ1-1	-	TRBV7-3	few
CASSPEGQGHETQYF	TGCGCCAGCAGCCCTGAAGGACAGGGACATGAGACCCAGTACTTC	TRBJ2-5	TRBD1	TRBV5-1	-
CASSGRRTANQPQHF	TGTGCCAGCAGCGGTCGAAGGACAGCGAATCAGCCCCAGCATTTT	TRBJ1-5	-	TRBV7-8	-
CASSVAGRGQRANYGYTF	TGTGCCAGCAGCGTAGCGGGGAGGGGGCAACGAGCTAACTATGGCTACACCTTC	TRBJ1-2	TRBD1	TRBV9	few
CASSSLGPTGDTEAFF	TGTGCCAGCAGTTCACTAGGCCCAACCGGGGACACTGAAGCTTTCTTT	TRBJ1-1	-	TRBV27	-
CATSRARGGAETQYF	TGTGCCACCAGCAGAGCCCGGGGGGGCGCGGAGACCCAGTACTTC	TRBJ2-5	TRBD2	TRBV15	-
CASSSGQGASDTEAFF	TGCGCCAGCAGCTCCGGACAGGGGGCCTCTGACACTGAAGCTTTCTTT	TRBJ1-1	TRBD1	TRBV5-1	few
CASSVVGAEQFF	TGTGCCAGCAGCGTAGTCGGGGCTGAGCAGTTCTTC	TRBJ2-1	-	TRBV9	-
CASSLGGTGHNQPQHF	TGTGCCAGCAGCTTAGGCGGGACAGGGCATAATCAGCCCCAGCATTTT	TRBJ1-5	TRBD1	TRBV7-2	-
CASSPGIYNNYGYTF	TGTGCCAGCAGCCCCGGGATATATAATAACTATGGCTACACCTTC	TRBJ1-2	-	TRBV25-1	few
CASSYLVTGDTEAFF	TGTGCCAGCAGTTACCTCGTAACAGGGGACACTGAAGCTTTCTTT	TRBJ1-1	TRBD1	TRBV6-5	few
CATSDGGIGELFF	TGTGCCACCAGTGATGGAGGGATCGGGGAGCTGTTTTTT	TRBJ2-2	-	TRBV24-1	-
CASRPLAGLSYNEQFF	TGTGCCAGCAGGCCCCTAGCGGGGCTTTCCTACAATGAGCAGTTCTTC	TRBJ2-1	TRBD2	TRBV6-5	-
CASSSRGGGASRGYTF	TGTGCCAGCAGCTCCCGCGGGGGGGGCGCATCTCGTGGCTACACCTTC	TRBJ1-2	-	TRBV9	-
CASRGLAGGRRELFF	TGTGCCAGCAGGGGACTAGCGGGGGGCCGCCGGGAGCTGTTTTTT	TRBJ2-2	TRBD2	TRBV27	-
CASSSVKGGELFF	TGTGCCAGCAGCTCCGTTAAAGGCGGGGAGCTGTTTTTT	TRBJ2-2	-	TRBV7-3	few
CASSQTPGAGYEQYF	TGCGCCAGCAGCCAAACGCCAGGGGCGGGGTACGAGCAGTACTTC	TRBJ2-7	-	TRBV4-3	many
CASSFLSPGYGYTF	TGTGCCAGCAGCTTCTTGTCGCCCGGCTATGGCTACACCTTC	TRBJ1-2	-	TRBV7-2	once
CASSSRVANIQYF	TGTGCCAGCAGCTCAAGGGTCGCGAACATTCAGTACTTC	TRBJ2-4	-	TRBV7-2	few
CASSGQAGGSGNEQFF	TGCGCCAGCAGCGGTCAAGCGGGGGGCTCCGGCAATGAGCAGTTCTTC	TRBJ2-1	TRBD2	TRBV5-1	-
CSARDQYGQGHF	TGCAGTGCTAGAGATCAGTATGGACAGGGACATTTT	TRBJ1-5	TRBD1	TRBV20-1	few
CASSFSTGRYYGYTF	TGTGCCAGCAGCTTTTCGACAGGGCGATACTATGGCTACACCTTC	TRBJ1-2	TRBD1	TRBV7-6	few
CSARDIGRPGGTEAFF	TGCAGTGCTAGAGATATCGGACGGCCGGGGGGCACTGAAGCTTTCTTT	TRBJ1-1	-	TRBV20-1	once
CSARLAYETQYF	TGCAGTGCTCGACTAGCGTATGAGACCCAGTACTTC	TRBJ2-5	TRBD2	TRBV20-1	many
CASSGLWGDTEAFF	TGTGCCAGCAGTGGTCTCTGGGGGGACACTGAAGCTTTCTTT	TRBJ1-1	-	TRBV2	few
CASSLALYGYTF	TGTGCCAGCAGCTTAGCTCTCTATGGCTACACCTTC	TRBJ1-2	-	TRBV11-3	few
CSASPRGRETQYF	TGCAGTGCTAGTCCCAGGGGGCGAGAGACCCAGTACTTC	TRBJ2-5	TRBD1	TRBV20-1	few
CASSITGEGSSKNIQYF	TGTGCCAGCAGCATAACAGGGGAGGGGTCTTCCAAAAACATTCAGTACTTC	TRBJ2-4	-	TRBV5-4	few
CASSWGTGLTEAFF	TGCGCCAGCAGCTGGGGGACAGGGTTGACTGAAGCTTTCTTT	TRBJ1-1	TRBD1	TRBV5-1	few
CASSQASEQYF	TGCGCCAGCAGCCAAGCCTCCGAGCAGTACTTC	TRBJ2-7	-	TRBV4-3	-
CSARDPARDDTQYF	TGCAGTGCTAGAGATCCTGCCCGTGACGATACGCAGTATTTT	TRBJ2-3	-	TRBV20-1	many
CASSLVSYGYTF	TGTGCCAGCAGCTTAGTCAGCTATGGCTACACCTTC	TRBJ1-2	-	TRBV7-8	-
CASSSWGGLDTQYF	TGTGCCAGCAGTAGCTGGGGGGGCCTTGATACGCAGTATTTT	TRBJ2-3	-	TRBV25-1	many